The T cell receptor (beta chain) described here comes from a study of vaccination and CD4 T cells after COVID-19 (dated by TCRdb to between 2022 and 2023). In the study overall: Every convalescent patient had a positive nasal swab PCR test for SARS-CoV-2, with mild disease in under ten patients and severe disease in one. The convalescent cohort comprised six males and four females, including two Hispanic individuals, seven Caucasians, two Asians and one multiracial person. Each participant got two doses of either the Pfizer-BioNTech BNT162b2 vaccine (n=8) or the Moderna mRNA-1273 vaccine (n=2). As controls, cultures received a CEFX viral epitope pool (the positive control), an HIV-1 Nef peptide pool (the negative control), or no peptide at all. Post-vaccine blood samples were taken a median of roughly 72 days after the second vaccine dose, with a range of 14 to 241 days. Post-COVID blood samples from convalescent patients were collected a median of roughly 100 days after diagnosis, with a range of 35 to 161 days. A few convalescent patients were sampled both early after vaccination (day 14) and late after vaccination (days 161 to 241). For stimulating the cultures, overlapping spike peptide pools were used, derived from SARS-CoV-2 as well as from the common cold coronaviruses HCoV-NL63, HCoV-OC43 and HCoV-229E. In under twelve COVID-19 convalescent patients and 4 infection-naive healthy vaccine recipients, researchers compared the spike-specific CD4+ TCR repertoire from before mRNA vaccination with the repertoire from after.

Counted from cysteine to phenylalanine, this CDR3 has 13 amino acids. Just CDR3 DNA is preserved here, 39 bases in frame from base 1. V is pared back by 8 bases and J by 6 bases, with 14 bases lying between the germline termini. The germline V gene sets CDR1 to MNHEY and CDR2 to SVGEGT. Summary of the overall study and its limitations: An increase in the median number of SARS-CoV-2-reactive clonotypes from 20 to 25 after infection to some 40 after vaccination was observed, but the change was not found to be significant. The study included relatively few convalescent patients and did not analyze early timepoints after natural infection. In convalescent patients, nearly all vaccine-specific clones (304 of 307) were found to be mono-reactive for SARS-CoV-2 spike rather than cross-reactive with common cold coronaviruses. Among convalescent patients, a median about 90% of the SARS-CoV-2-reactive clones seen after vaccination appeared only after vaccination, which suggests priming specific to the vaccine.

In this sample, this clonotype turned up a few times. It lacks a known antigen. No base qualities exist here, and no much larger clone lies one base off it. Library preparation used PCR. DNA from cultured CD4+ T cells underwent TCR sequencing with the Oncomine TCR Beta short-read assay at the Johns Hopkins FTIC core. The QIAamp micro DNA kit was used to extract genomic DNA from the cultured CD4+ T cells. Oncomine TCR Beta libraries from cultured CD4+ T cells were pooled using unique dual indexes and sequenced on an Illumina iSeq 100. In the authors' own workflow: Non-productive sequences were filtered out, and CDR3s that did not start with C, did not end with F or W, or were shorter than 7 amino acids were discarded. Antigen-specific clonotypes were identified with the MANAFEST web application by comparing peptide-stimulated wells with reference and other culture wells. To be called positive, a clone needed an FDR below 0.05, an odds ratio above 5, and a productive frequency above 0.1% in at least two of three replicate wells. A clonotype counted as cross-reactive if it showed significant expansion both in the SARS-CoV-2 spike wells and in at least one common cold coronavirus spike condition. Using R version 3.6.1, CDR3 homology was evaluated through Levenshtein distances (stringdist) along with unrooted phylogenetic trees (ape). TCRdb redid the processing of the public reads, applying fastp at Q25 and MiXCR, and retained in-frame beta chains. Records with the same CDR3 protein are collapsed into one entry carrying the most frequent genes and DNA. TCRdb's processing, not the authors' own work, is the source of the V and J calls. The sample data list about 20,000 distinct CDR3 sequences, and less than 35% of these were observed just once. The ten largest clones represent 2.6% of the sample.

The time point label, read with the paper, signifies: late sampling 161 to 241 days after vaccination in a few convalescent patients. Explained via the paper, the treatment or condition label denotes: approximately 9-day PBMC culture with coronavirus spike peptide pools or control peptides (ViraFEST assay). The ViraFEST assay was used in the study, in which antigen-specific T cells were expanded with peptide pools and expanded clonotypes were subsequently identified by TCR sequencing. The convalescent patients' positive SARS-CoV-2 PCR tests fell between March and December 2020, which was before the Alpha, Beta and Delta variants emerged in the United States. PBMCs were cultured at around 2.2 million per well in IMDM supplemented with around 5.5% human AB serum and around 10 IU/ml IL-2, with about 11 ug/ml peptide pools added. On days 3 and 7, half of the culture medium was replaced with fresh IL-2-containing medium. After 10 days of culture, CD4+ T cells were isolated by negative selection using the EasySep CD4+ T cell isolation kit. PBMCs were separated from whole blood using Ficoll-Paque Plus gradient centrifugation and then either used fresh or cryopreserved at -140C. In general, triplicate wells were set up for every culture condition.

The sequence was collected from a human donor who had recovered from COVID-19. The sample in question was CD4+ T cells from blood, cultured in vitro, obtained about 7 months after SARS-CoV-2 vaccination. The chain links TRBV6-2 or TRBV6-3 with TRBJ1-5; matching of 6 bases hints at TRBD1 as the D gene. In nucleotides, the sequence is TGTGCCAGCTCAGGGGTACTGGTTCAGCCCCAGCATTTT. It translates as CASSGVLVQPQHF.